This T cell receptor beta chain came from a study of blood T cell repertoires in COVID-19. Here immunoSEQ multiplex PCR was the method, and the copy in TCRdb shows in-frame clones only, minus some. The sample holds roughly 160,000 clones, about 74% seen once. The CDR3 totals 12 residues. Germline values: CDR1 MDHEN, CDR2 SYDVKM. V was shortened by 5 bases and J by 11 bases, with 15 bases between the two germline ends. This clonotype originated in an elderly woman with acute or convalescent COVID-19. The sequenced sample was peripheral blood. The chain links TRBV28 to TRBJ1-1; D gene unclear. CDR3 sequence (DNA): TGTGCCAGCAGTCCGTGGCCCCAGATCGCTTTCTTT. Residues: CASSPWPQIAFF.